These 27 T cell receptor beta chains were all obtained from the same sample, sequenced in a study of blood T cell repertoires in COVID-19. Profiling relied on immunoSEQ multiplex PCR, and the TCRdb table lists in-frame clones only, not all of them. The repertoire has about 360,000 clones, approximately 91% of them found once; the top ten carry approximately 2%. Sequenced: PBMCs or T cells enriched from blood (not recorded which). The origin of the receptors is a woman in her forties with acute COVID-19.

This chain links TRBV9 with TRBJ2-7; the D is unclear. The germline V gene has CDR1 SGDLS and CDR2 YYNGEE. This CDR3 is built from 13 residues. The V and J ends lost 1 base and 6 bases respectively, with 11 bases between them. The CDR3 region is CASSVLAGGEQYF. The CDR3 DNA is TGTGCCAGCAGCGTACTCGCCGGTGGCGAGCAGTACTTC.

The gene calls are TRBV5-6 and TRBJ2-1; 12 positions agree with TRBD2. Per the germline V gene, CDR1 is SGHDT and CDR2 is YYEEEE. V lost 3 bases, J lost 6 bases, and 10 bases stayed unmatched. The length of the CDR3 is 17 residues. CDR3 DNA: TGTGCCAGCAGCTCCCGGCTAGCGGGGGGGCGTAGCAATGAGCAGTTCTTC. Protein: CASSSRLAGGRSNEQFF.

The J gene is TRBJ2-3, the V gene TRBV10-1, with 7 bases matching TRBD2. Germline V gene data show CDR1 as WNHNN and CDR2 as SYGVQD (reference sequence). The CDR3 runs 15 residues. V shed 3 bases and J 2 bases; nucleotides not matched to a gene: 5. DNA for the CDR3: TGCGCCAGCAGTGATTCCGGACTAGTCACAGATACGCAGTATTTT. It is translated as CASSDSGLVTDTQYF.

This clone was seen once. V is TRBV6-5 and J is TRBJ1-5, with 7 bases lining up with TRBD1. There are 14 residues in the CDR3. The germline gives CDR1 MNHEY, CDR2 SVGAGI. Trimming at V came to 6 bases and at J to 8 bases, leaving 10 bases not matched to a gene. CDR3 sequence reads: CASSLSGTVEPQHF. DNA for the CDR3: TGTGCCAGCAGCTTATCCGGGACAGTAGAGCCCCAGCATTTT.

The V and J genes are TRBV5-6 and TRBJ1-2; D is ambiguous. CDR3 length: 15 residues. Germline V gene sequence: CDR1 SGHDT, CDR2 YYEEEE. V dropped 5 bases and J dropped 0 bases, with 14 bases sitting between them. CDR3 DNA: TGTGCCAGCAGTCCCGCGTGGACTACTAACTATGGCTACACCTTC. Translation: CASSPAWTTNYGYTF.

This sequence joins TRBV30 and TRBJ2-3; TRBD2 aligns across 9 bases. This CDR3 has 19 residues. V trimming: 3 bases; J trimming: 2 bases; junction bases outside the gene matches: 18. Germline V gives CDR1 GTSNPN, CDR2 SVGIG (reference sequence). The CDR3 here is CAWRPRGRERGDYTDTQYF. The CDR3 coding sequence is TGTGCCTGGAGGCCGCGGGGTAGAGAGCGGGGGGATTACACAGATACGCAGTATTTT.

Only one count was recorded for this clone. The chain couples TRBV7-9 to TRBJ2-5; TRBD1 matches 9 bases. J lost 5 bases, V lost 6 bases, and 7 bases had no gene match. From germline, CDR1 is SEHNR and CDR2 FQNEAQ (reference sequence). CDR3 length equals 14 residues. The CDR3 DNA sequence: TGTGCCAGCAGTGCCGGGACAGGGTTTGAGACCCAGTACTTC. It yields the protein CASSAGTGFETQYF.

This clone was seen only once. The chain links TRBV7-9 to TRBJ1-1; TRBD1 is a possible D gene (6 bases). V dropped 6 bases and J dropped 4 bases, with 15 bases sitting between them. Germline CDR1 and CDR2: SEHNR and FQNEAQ (reference sequence). The CDR3 spans 14 residues. CDR3 sequence: CASSPGGAGTEAFF. The CDR3 nucleotides read TGTGCCAGCAGTCCGGGGGGGGCTGGCACTGAAGCTTTCTTT.

The J gene is TRBJ1-2, the V gene TRBV5-1; TRBD1 matches at 8 bases. This CDR3 has 14 residues. The J segment lost 8 bases and the V segment lost 0 bases, leaving 6 bases of the junction unmatched. CDR1 and CDR2 from the germline V gene are SGHRS and YFSETQ. CDR3 bases: TGCGCCAGCAGCTTGGCAGGGGGCGCGAAGGGCTACACCTTC. Translation gives CASSLAGGAKGYTF.

CDR3 sequence: CAISESGQGGEKLFF. The CDR3 DNA follows: TGTGCCATCAGTGAGTCCGGGCAGGGCGGTGAAAAACTGTTTTTT. The J gene is TRBJ1-4, the V gene TRBV10-3; D may be TRBD1 (5 bases). The CDR3 length is 15 residues. Germline loops: CDR1 ENHRY, CDR2 SYGVKD. Trimming stripped 0 bases from V and 7 bases from J, with 12 bases between.

The V gene is TRBV23-1, the J gene TRBJ2-7; 7 bases match TRBD2. TRBV23-1 falls under the ORF class, with uncertain function. The CDR3 sequence is 14 residues long. Trimming at V came to 7 bases and at J to 4 bases, leaving 10 bases not matched to a gene. The chain's CDR3 is CASTQLANPYEQYF. CDR3 DNA: TGCGCCAGCACCCAACTAGCGAACCCGTACGAGCAGTACTTC.

The chain uses TRBV5-6 and TRBJ1-3, with D possibly matching TRBD1 (5 bases). V lost 2 bases and J 7 bases, leaving 10 bases between the germline ends. Germline V CDR1 and CDR2: SGHDT, YYEEEE. This CDR3 has 13 residues. The CDR3 sequence is CASSLETANTIYF. The CDR3 nucleotides are TGTGCCAGCAGCTTAGAGACAGCGAACACCATATATTTT.

This chain connects TRBV6-5 to TRBJ2-7, with D tentatively TRBD2 (5 bases). The CDR3 totals 16 residues. V lost 0 bases and J lost 3, with 15 bases in between. Germline-derived CDR1 and CDR2 are MNHEY and SVGAGI. The CDR3 reads CASSYSSLRGLYEQYF. CDR3 sequence (DNA): TGTGCCAGCAGTTACTCGAGTTTACGGGGTCTCTACGAGCAGTACTTC.

This chain uses TRBV27 with TRBJ2-7; D might be TRBD2 (5 bases). Between the trimmed V and J ends, which lost 2 bases and 0 bases, there was a span of 11 bases. This CDR3 is 15 amino acids long. Looked up from germline, CDR1 is MNHEY and CDR2 is SMNVEV (reference sequence). Written as DNA, the CDR3 is TGTGCCAGCAGTTTAGTAGCGACGAGCTCCTACGAGCAGTACTTC. It translates to CASSLVATSSYEQYF.

The V and J genes are TRBV25-1 and TRBJ1-2, with TRBD1 identical over 7 bases. Trimming took 6 bases from V and 9 from J; bases not matched to a gene: 7. The CDR3 covers 12 residues. The germline V gene has CDR1 MGHDK and CDR2 SYGVNS. The CDR3 nucleotides read TGTGCCAGCAGAGGAGACAGGGATCGCTACACCTTC. Protein sequence: CASRGDRDRYTF.

The chain uses TRBV7-6 and TRBJ1-3, with a weak D call TRBD1 (5 bases). Germline CDR1 is SGHVS and CDR2 is FNYEAQ. Trimming cost V 1 base and J 0 bases, with 10 bases left between them. This CDR3 is built from 16 residues. CDR3 protein: CASSLGTSYSGNTIYF. CDR3 DNA: TGTGCCAGCAGCTTAGGGACATCGTACTCTGGAAACACCATATATTTT.

Written as DNA, the CDR3 is TGTGCCTGGGCACGACAGGCCCAGACTGAAGCTTTCTTT. This codes for CAWARQAQTEAFF. The chain is built from TRBV30 and TRBJ1-1; a possible D gene is TRBD1 (6 bases). The V end was cut by 5 bases, the J end by 5 bases, with 15 bases between. There are 13 residues in the CDR3. Germline V CDR1 and CDR2: GTSNPN, SVGIG (reference sequence).

This chain links TRBV1 with TRBJ1-6; TRBD1 is taken as the D call from the table, unchecked against the DNA. TRBV1 is a recognized pseudogene. This CDR3 has 21 amino acids. The CDR3 is CTSSPSDRGLILSSYNSPLHF. In DNA form, the CDR3 reads TGCACCAGCAGCCCTAGCGACAGGGGGCTAATATTGAGCTCCTATAATTCACCCCTCCACTTT.

This clone turned up a few times. The chain links TRBV6-5 to TRBJ1-1; D not certain. The CDR3 extends over 13 amino acids. Germline V gene sequence: CDR1 MNHEY, CDR2 SVGAGI. Trimming cost V 6 bases and J 1 base, with 9 bases left between them. The DNA of the CDR3 is TGTGCCAGCAGGATCAGGAAGAACACTGAAGCTTTCTTT. It yields the protein CASRIRKNTEAFF.

The V call is TRBV2, the J call TRBJ2-1, with D possibly being TRBD1 (5 bases). Germline V CDR1 and CDR2: SNHLY, FYNNEI. The CDR3 covers 14 residues. The V gene lost 5 bases and the J gene lost 2 bases, with 10 bases spanning the gap. This CDR3 reads CASSFDSTYNEQFF. The CDR3 DNA reads as TGTGCCAGCAGTTTCGACAGTACCTACAATGAGCAGTTCTTC. Full variable domain (rest looked up from reference TRBV2 and TRBJ2-1): EPEVTQTPSHQVTQMGQEVILRCVPISNHLYFYWYRQILGQKVEFLVSFYNNEISEKSEIFDDQFSVERPDGSNFTLKIRSTKLEDSAMYFCASSFDSTYNEQFFGPGTRLTVL.

The rearrangement links TRBV28 to TRBJ2-2, with TRBD1 identical over 9 bases. V shed 4 bases and J 5 bases; nucleotides not matched to a gene: 2. CDR1 and CDR2 (germline): MDHEN, SYDVKM. This CDR3 has 14 residues. CDR3 sequence (DNA): TGTGCCAGCAGTTGGACAGGGGAGACCGGGGAGCTGTTTTTT. Residues: CASSWTGETGELFF.

The CDR3 bases are TGTGCCAGCTCACCACGGGACAGGGTAGGCACTGAAGCTTTCTTT. It translates to CASSPRDRVGTEAFF. The rearrangement links TRBV18 to TRBJ1-1; 9 bases are a match to TRBD1. Germline V gene lookup returns CDR1 KGHSH and CDR2 LQKENI. J was trimmed by 4 bases and V by 1 base; bases with no gene match: 4. This CDR3 comprises 15 residues.

The chain joins TRBV2 to TRBJ2-3; TRBD1 agrees at 7 bases. The CDR3 is made up of 12 amino acids. CDR1 and CDR2 from the germline V gene are SNHLY and FYNNEI. The trim removed 11 bases at V and 5 bases at J, leaving 7 bases unmatched. The CDR3 spells CAVNRGRDTQYF. DNA for the CDR3: TGTGCCGTAAACAGGGGTAGAGATACGCAGTATTTT.

This chain uses TRBV5-4 with TRBJ1-2; 8 nucleotides align to TRBD1. V lost 3 bases and J lost 5; bases outside the gene matches: 9. Per germline, CDR1 SGHNT and CDR2 YYREEE (reference sequence). This CDR3 spans 15 amino acids. CDR3 sequence reads: CASSSLRDRRYGYTF. CDR3 sequence (DNA): TGTGCCAGCAGCTCCCTGCGGGACAGGAGGTATGGCTACACCTTC.

The J gene is TRBJ1-1, the V gene TRBV10-3, with TRBD1 matching 8 bases. The V and J ends lost 5 bases and 2 bases, in that order; junction bases with no gene match: 4. The CDR3 is 14 amino acids. From germline, CDR1 is ENHRY and CDR2 SYGVKD. The CDR3 is CAISPGQANTEAFF. The CDR3 DNA reads as TGTGCCATCAGTCCGGGACAGGCTAACACTGAAGCTTTCTTT.

The chain joins TRBV20-1 to TRBJ1-1, with a tentative D call TRBD1 (5 bases). Germline lookup yields CDR1 DFQATT and CDR2 SNEGSKA (reference sequence). Trimming cost V 3 bases and J 0 bases, with 11 bases left between them. The length of the CDR3 is 14 residues. For the CDR3, the DNA is TGCAGTGCTAGTCGACAGCCTATGAACACTGAAGCTTTCTTT. Translated, it gives CSASRQPMNTEAFF.

This chain joins TRBV5-8 and TRBJ2-7, with 7 nucleotides matching TRBD1. Trimming cost V 5 bases and J 2 bases; bases outside gene matches: 10. The CDR3 loop spans 15 amino acids. The V gene's germline CDR1 is SGHTS and CDR2 YDEGEE. The CDR3 DNA sequence: TGTGCCAGCAGTTTTGCCGGGACAGCGACCTACGAGCAGTACTTC. As protein: CASSFAGTATYEQYF.